Listed here is a single TCR beta chain. The data belong to a study of cytomegalovirus exposure and HLA in healthy donors. 60 Vbeta and 13 Jbeta primers were used in PCR. The method was immunoSEQ multiplex PCR; TCRdb's version includes in-frame clones alone and lacks a portion of them. The repertoire has approximately 120,000 clones, about 80% of them found once; the top ten carry about 7.7%. The germline gives CDR1 MNHEY, CDR2 SVGAGI. V was pared by 6 bases and J by 3 bases, with 9 bases of the junction left unmatched. The CDR3 runs 16 residues. This rearrangement joins TRBV6-5 to TRBJ2-5; TRBD1 matches at 11 bases. The origin of this receptor is a woman aged 45-60 years in good health and CMV-seropositive. Sequencing was carried out using PBMCs. The CDR3 DNA follows: TGTGCCAGCAGCTACAGGGACAGGGGGTTGGAAGAGACCCAGTACTTC. Protein: CASSYRDRGLEETQYF.